This is a list of T cell receptor beta chains from one sample in a study of cytomegalovirus exposure and HLA in healthy donors. Sequencing used immunoSEQ multiplex PCR; TCRdb keeps in-frame clones, though not all of them. The sample yields about 150,000 clones, roughly 80% seen once. The sample consisted of PBMCs. These receptors all stem from a male donor in good health and CMV-seronegative. CDR3s include the opening cysteine and the closing phenylalanine or tryptophan. The D gene is left open where the match is weak. Some rows have no size entry. The others give once, few or many, or a class for an expanded clone.

v_call,clone_size,cdr3_length,j_call,d_call,cdr3_aa,cdr3_nt
TRBV29-1,-,14,TRBJ2-7,-,CSVVGGGLSYEQYF,TGCAGCGTTGTTGGGGGGGGCCTCTCCTACGAGCAGTACTTC
TRBV5-4,-,15,TRBJ2-7,TRBD2,CASSLIAGYSYEQYF,TGTGCCAGCAGCTTGATAGCGGGCTACTCCTACGAGCAGTACTTC
TRBV19,-,14,TRBJ2-3,-,CASSSPGSTDTQYF,TGTGCCAGTAGTAGCCCAGGAAGCACAGATACGCAGTATTTT
TRBV21-1,-,15,TRBJ2-7,-,CASSKVRFRDNEQYF,TGTGCCAGCAGCAAAGTTCGGTTCAGGGATAATGAGCAGTACTTC
TRBV23-1,-,14,TRBJ2-5,-,CASSQSGGAETQYF,TGCGCCAGCAGTCAATCGGGCGGGGCGGAGACCCAGTACTTC
TRBV28,-,15,TRBJ1-2,TRBD1,CASISGTGVGYGYTF,TGTGCCAGCATTTCCGGGACAGGGGTTGGCTATGGCTACACCTTC
TRBV5-1,-,16,TRBJ1-2,TRBD1,CASSKRGTEFRDGYTF,TGCGCCAGCAGCAAACGAGGGACAGAGTTCCGGGATGGCTACACCTTC
TRBV7-6,-,16,TRBJ2-2,TRBD2,CASSSRGGALTGELFF,TGTGCCAGCAGCTCCCGGGGGGGGGCCCTCACCGGGGAGCTGTTTTTT
TRBV4-1,-,15,TRBJ1-1,TRBD1,CASSQARTGGTEAFF,TGCGCCAGCAGCCAAGCCCGGACAGGGGGCACTGAAGCTTTCTTT
TRBV11-1,-,14,TRBJ2-7,-,CASSLVQAEYEQYF,TGTGCCAGCAGCTTAGTACAGGCCGAGTACGAGCAGTACTTC
TRBV28,-,13,TRBJ1-5,-,CASSPARIQPQHF,TGTGCCAGCAGCCCCGCCAGGATACAGCCCCAGCATTTT
TRBV27,-,15,TRBJ2-5,-,CASSLGFSDSETQYF,TGTGCCAGCAGTTTAGGGTTTAGCGATTCTGAGACCCAGTACTTC
TRBV9,-,15,TRBJ1-2,TRBD1,CASSVATDRAGGYTF,TGTGCCAGCAGCGTAGCGACGGACAGGGCGGGAGGCTACACCTTC
TRBV7-2,few,15,TRBJ1-1,-,CASSLGMGVNTEAFF,TGTGCCAGCAGCTTAGGGATGGGAGTTAACACTGAAGCTTTCTTT
TRBV9,-,16,TRBJ2-3,TRBD2,CASSDPSGGRTDTQYF,TGTGCCAGCAGTGATCCTAGCGGGGGACGCACAGATACGCAGTATTTT
TRBV7-9,-,16,TRBJ1-3,-,CASTAQVGASGNTIYF,TGTGCCAGCACGGCCCAAGTGGGGGCTTCCGGAAACACCATATATTTT
TRBV6-6,few,15,TRBJ1-5,-,CASRAPGSSNQPQHF,TGTGCCAGCAGGGCTCCGGGGTCCAGCAATCAGCCCCAGCATTTT
TRBV5-6,-,14,TRBJ2-3,-,CASSHSGFTDTQYF,TGTGCCAGCAGCCATAGCGGTTTCACAGATACGCAGTATTTT
TRBV28,-,17,TRBJ1-4,-,CASSLIRGMRTNEKLFF,TGTGCCAGCAGTTTAATTCGGGGAATGAGAACTAATGAAAAACTGTTTTTT
TRBV2,-,12,TRBJ2-7,TRBD1,CASSETGGGQYF,TGTGCCAGCAGTGAAACAGGGGGAGGGCAGTACTTC
TRBV7-9,-,14,TRBJ1-2,TRBD1,CASSLSDRTRGYPF,TGTGCCAGCAGCTTATCGGACAGGACCAGAGGCTACCCCTTC
TRBV23-1,-,18,TRBJ2-7,TRBD1,CASSQLGGRGTGSYEQYF,TGCGCCAGCAGTCAATTGGGGGGACGCGGGACAGGTTCCTACGAGCAGTACTTC
TRBV30,-,14,TRBJ2-5,TRBD2,CAWRGGRVLETQYF,TGTGCCTGGAGAGGTGGGAGGGTGCTGGAGACCCAGTACTTC
TRBV5-1,-,12,TRBJ2-3,-,CASSFAADTQYF,TGCGCCAGCAGCTTTGCGGCAGATACGCAGTATTTT
TRBV5-1,-,14,TRBJ2-5,TRBD1,CASSADRGLGTQYF,TGCGCCAGCAGCGCCGACAGGGGGCTGGGGACCCAGTACTTC
TRBV28,-,14,TRBJ1-5,-,CAISLPGKNQPQHF,TGTGCCATCAGCCTCCCGGGGAAAAATCAGCCCCAGCATTTT
TRBV9,-,16,TRBJ2-5,-,CASSVAERVGQETQYF,TGTGCCAGCAGCGTAGCTGAGAGGGTCGGCCAAGAGACCCAGTACTTC
TRBV15,-,16,TRBJ2-2,-,CATSGGRGARTGELFF,TGTGCCACCAGCGGGGGCAGAGGGGCTCGGACCGGGGAGCTGTTTTTT
TRBV27,-,14,TRBJ1-6,TRBD1,CASGGTGYNSPLHF,TGTGCCAGCGGAGGGACAGGGTATAATTCACCCCTCCACTTT